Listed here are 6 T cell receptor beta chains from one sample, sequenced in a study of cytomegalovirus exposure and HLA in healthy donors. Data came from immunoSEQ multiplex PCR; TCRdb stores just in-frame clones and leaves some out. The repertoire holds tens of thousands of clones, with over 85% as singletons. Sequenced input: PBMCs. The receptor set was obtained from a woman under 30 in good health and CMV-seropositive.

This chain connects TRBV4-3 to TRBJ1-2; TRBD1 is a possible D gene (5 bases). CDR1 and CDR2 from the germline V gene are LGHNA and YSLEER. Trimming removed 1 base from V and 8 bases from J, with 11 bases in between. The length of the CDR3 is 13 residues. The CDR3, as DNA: TGCGCCAGCAGCCAAGCTCGACAGAGCGGCTACACCTTC. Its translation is CASSQARQSGYTF.

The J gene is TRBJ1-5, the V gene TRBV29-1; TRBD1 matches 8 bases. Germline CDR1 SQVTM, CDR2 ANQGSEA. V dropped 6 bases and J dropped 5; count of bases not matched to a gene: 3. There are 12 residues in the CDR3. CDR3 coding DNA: TGCAGCGTCCAACAGGGGGATCAGCCCCAGCATTTT. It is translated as CSVQQGDQPQHF.

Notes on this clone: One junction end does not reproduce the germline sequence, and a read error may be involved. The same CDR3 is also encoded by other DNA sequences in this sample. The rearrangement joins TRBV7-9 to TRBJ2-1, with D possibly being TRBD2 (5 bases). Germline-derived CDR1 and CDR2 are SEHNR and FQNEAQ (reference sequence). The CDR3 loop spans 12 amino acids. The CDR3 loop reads CASSFTSGEQFF. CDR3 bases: TGTGCCAGTAGCTTCACTAGTGGTGAGCAGTTCTTC.

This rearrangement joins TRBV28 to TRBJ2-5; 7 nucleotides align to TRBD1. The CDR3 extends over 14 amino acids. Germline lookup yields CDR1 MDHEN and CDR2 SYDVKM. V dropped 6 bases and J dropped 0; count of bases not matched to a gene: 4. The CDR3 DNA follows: TGTGCCAGCAGCAGAGGGACAGACCAAGAGACCCAGTACTTC. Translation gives CASSRGTDQETQYF.

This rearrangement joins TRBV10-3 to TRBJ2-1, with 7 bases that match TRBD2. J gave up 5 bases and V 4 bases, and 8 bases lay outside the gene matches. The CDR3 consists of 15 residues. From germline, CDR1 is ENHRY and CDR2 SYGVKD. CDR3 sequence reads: CAISAAPGLNNEQFF. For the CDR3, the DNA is TGTGCCATCAGTGCGGCGCCGGGACTAAACAATGAGCAGTTCTTC.

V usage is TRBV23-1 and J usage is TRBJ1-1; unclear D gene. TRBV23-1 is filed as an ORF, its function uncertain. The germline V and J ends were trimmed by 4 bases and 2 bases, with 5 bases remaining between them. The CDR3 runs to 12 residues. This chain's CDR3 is CASSPPNTEAFF. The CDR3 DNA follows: TGCGCCAGCAGTCCCCCAAACACTGAAGCTTTCTTT.